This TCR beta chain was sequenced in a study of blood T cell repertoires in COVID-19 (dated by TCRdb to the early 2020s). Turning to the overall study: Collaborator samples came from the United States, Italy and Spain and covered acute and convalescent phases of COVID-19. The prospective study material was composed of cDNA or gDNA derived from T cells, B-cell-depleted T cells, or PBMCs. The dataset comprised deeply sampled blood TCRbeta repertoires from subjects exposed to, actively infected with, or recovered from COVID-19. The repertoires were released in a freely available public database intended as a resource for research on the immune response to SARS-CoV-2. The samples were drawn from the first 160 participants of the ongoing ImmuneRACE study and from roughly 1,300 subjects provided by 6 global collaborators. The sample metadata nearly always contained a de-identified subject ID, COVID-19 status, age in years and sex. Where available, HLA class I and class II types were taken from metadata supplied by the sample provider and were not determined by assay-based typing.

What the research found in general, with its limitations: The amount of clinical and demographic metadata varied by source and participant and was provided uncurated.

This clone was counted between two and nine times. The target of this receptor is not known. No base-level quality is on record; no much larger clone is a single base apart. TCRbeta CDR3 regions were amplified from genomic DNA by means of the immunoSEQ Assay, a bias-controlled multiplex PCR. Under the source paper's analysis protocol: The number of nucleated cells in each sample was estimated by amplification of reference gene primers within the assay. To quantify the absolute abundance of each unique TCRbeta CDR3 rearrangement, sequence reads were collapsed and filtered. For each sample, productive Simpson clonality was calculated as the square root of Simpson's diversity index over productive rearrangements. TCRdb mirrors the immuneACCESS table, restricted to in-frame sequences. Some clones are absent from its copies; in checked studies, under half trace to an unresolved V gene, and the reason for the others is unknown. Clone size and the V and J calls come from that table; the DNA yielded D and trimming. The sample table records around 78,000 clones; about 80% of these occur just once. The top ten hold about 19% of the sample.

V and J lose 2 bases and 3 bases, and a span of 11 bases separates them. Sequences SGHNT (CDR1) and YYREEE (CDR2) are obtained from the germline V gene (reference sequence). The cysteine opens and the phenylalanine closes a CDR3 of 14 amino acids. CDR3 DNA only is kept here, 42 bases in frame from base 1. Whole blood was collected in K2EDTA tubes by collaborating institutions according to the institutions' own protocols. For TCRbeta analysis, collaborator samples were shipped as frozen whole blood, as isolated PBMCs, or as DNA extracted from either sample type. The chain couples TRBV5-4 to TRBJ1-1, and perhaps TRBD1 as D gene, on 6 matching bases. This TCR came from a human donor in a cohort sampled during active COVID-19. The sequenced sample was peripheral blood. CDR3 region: CASSFGAGDTEAFF. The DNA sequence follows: TGTGCCAGCAGCTTCGGGGCAGGGGACACTGAAGCTTTCTTT. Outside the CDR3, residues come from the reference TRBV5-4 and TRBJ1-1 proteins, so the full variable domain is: ETGVTQSPTHLIKTRGQQVTLRCSSQSGHNTVSWYQQALGQGPQFIFQYYREEENGRGNFPPRFSGLQFPNYSSELNVNALELDDSALYLCASSFGAGDTEAFFGQGTRLTVV.